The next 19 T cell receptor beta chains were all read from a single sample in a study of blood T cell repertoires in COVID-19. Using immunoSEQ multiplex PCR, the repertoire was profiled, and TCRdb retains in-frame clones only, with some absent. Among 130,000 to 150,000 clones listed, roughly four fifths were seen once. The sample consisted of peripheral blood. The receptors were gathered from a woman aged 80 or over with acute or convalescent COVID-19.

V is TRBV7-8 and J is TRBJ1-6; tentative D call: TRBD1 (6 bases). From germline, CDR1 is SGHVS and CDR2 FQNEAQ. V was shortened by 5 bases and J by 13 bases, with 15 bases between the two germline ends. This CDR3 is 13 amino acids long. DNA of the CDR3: TGTGCCAGCAGCCTCCGACAGGCGGATCCCCTCCACTTT. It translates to CASSLRQADPLHF.

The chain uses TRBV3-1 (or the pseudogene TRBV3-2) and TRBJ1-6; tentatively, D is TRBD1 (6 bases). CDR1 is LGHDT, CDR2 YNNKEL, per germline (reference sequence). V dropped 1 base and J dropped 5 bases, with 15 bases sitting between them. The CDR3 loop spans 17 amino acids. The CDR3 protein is CASSQVGGAIDNSPLHF. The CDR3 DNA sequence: TGTGCCAGCAGCCAAGTTGGGGGGGCGATTGATAATTCACCCCTCCACTTT.

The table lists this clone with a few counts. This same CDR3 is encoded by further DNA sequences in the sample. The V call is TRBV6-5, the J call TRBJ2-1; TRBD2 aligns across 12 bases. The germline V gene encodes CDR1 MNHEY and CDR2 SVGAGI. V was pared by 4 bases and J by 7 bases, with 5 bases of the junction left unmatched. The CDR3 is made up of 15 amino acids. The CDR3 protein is CASSSGLAGGNEQFF. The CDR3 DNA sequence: TGTGCCAGCAGTTCGGGACTAGCGGGTGGGAATGAGCAGTTCTTC.

DNA of the CDR3: TGCGCCAGCCTACTTGGTACTGAAGCTTTCTTT. This encodes CASLLGTEAFF. The genes are TRBV5-1 and TRBJ1-1; no clear D gene. The CDR3 covers 11 residues. The germline V gene has CDR1 SGHRS and CDR2 YFSETQ. V shed 7 bases and J shed 5 bases, with 9 bases lying between them. Full variable domain (missing parts from reference TRBV5-1 and TRBJ1-1): KAGVTQTPRYLIKTRGQQVTLSCSPISGHRSVSWYQQTPGQGLQFLFEYFSETQRNKGNFPGRFSGRQFSNSRSEMNVSTLELGDSALYLCASLLGTEAFFGQGTRLTVV.

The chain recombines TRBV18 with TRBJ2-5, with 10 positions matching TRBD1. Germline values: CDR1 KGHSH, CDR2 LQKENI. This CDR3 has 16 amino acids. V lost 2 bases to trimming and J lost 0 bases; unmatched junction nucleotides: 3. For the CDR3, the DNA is TGTGCCAGCTCACCAGGGGACAGGGGCTACCAAGAGACCCAGTACTTC. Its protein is CASSPGDRGYQETQYF.

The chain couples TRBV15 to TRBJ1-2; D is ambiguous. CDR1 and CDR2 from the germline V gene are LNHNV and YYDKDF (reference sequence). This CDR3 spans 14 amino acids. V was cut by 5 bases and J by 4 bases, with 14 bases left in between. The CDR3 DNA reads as TGTGCCACCAGCGGACCCGATGGACTCTATGGCTACACCTTC. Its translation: CATSGPDGLYGYTF.

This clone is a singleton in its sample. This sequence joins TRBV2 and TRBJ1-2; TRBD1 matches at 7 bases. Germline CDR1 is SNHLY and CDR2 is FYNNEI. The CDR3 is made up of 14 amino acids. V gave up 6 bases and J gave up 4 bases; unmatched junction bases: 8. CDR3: CASSLRQGAYGYTF. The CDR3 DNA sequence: TGTGCCAGCAGCCTAAGACAGGGTGCCTATGGCTACACCTTC.

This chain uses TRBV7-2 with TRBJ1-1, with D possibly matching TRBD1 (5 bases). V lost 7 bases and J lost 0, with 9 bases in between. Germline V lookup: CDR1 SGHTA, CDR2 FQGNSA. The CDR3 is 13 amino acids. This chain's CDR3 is CASTDSLNTEAFF. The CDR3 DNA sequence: TGTGCCAGCACTGACAGTCTGAACACTGAAGCTTTCTTT.

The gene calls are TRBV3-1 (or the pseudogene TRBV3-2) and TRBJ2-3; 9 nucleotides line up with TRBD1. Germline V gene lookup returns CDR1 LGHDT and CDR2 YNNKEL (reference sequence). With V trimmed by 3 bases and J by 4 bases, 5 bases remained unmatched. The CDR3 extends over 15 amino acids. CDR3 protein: CASSQRDRDADTQYF. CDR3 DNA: TGTGCCAGCAGCCAGAGGGACAGGGATGCAGATACGCAGTATTTT.

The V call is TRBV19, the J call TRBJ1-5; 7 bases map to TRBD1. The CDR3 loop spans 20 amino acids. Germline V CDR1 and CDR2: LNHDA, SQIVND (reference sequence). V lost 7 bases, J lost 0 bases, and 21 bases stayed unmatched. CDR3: CASKGRSYGTVVNSNQPQHF. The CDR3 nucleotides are TGTGCCAGTAAAGGAAGAAGTTACGGGACAGTCGTGAATAGCAATCAGCCCCAGCATTTT.

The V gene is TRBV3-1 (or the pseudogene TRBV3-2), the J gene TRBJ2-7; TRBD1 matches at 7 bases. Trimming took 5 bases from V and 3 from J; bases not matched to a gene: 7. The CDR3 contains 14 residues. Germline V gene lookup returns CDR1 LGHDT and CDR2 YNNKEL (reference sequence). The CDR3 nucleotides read TGTGCCAGCAGCAAATCCGGGACAGTCTACGAGCAGTACTTC. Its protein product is CASSKSGTVYEQYF.

The CDR3 nucleotides read TGCGCCAGCAGCTCCCAAATTAACAGGGCTGAAGCTTTCTTT. Its translation is CASSSQINRAEAFF. J is TRBJ1-1 and V is TRBV5-1; D perhaps matches TRBD1 (6 bases). CDR1 SGHRS and CDR2 YFSETQ come from the germline V gene. The CDR3 has 14 amino acids. The V end was cut by 3 bases, the J end by 6 bases, with 15 bases between.

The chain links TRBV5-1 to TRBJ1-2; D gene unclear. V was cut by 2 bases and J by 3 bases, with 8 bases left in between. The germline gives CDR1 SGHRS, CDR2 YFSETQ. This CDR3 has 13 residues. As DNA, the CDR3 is TGCGCCAGCAGCTTACGGGGAGACTATGGCTACACCTTC. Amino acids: CASSLRGDYGYTF.

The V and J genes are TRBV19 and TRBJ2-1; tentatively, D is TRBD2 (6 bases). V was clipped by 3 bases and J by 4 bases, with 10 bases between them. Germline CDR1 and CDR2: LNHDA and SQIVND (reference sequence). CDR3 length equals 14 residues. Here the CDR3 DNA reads TGTGCCAGTAGTATTGACGCGGGATACAATGAGCAGTTCTTC. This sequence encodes CASSIDAGYNEQFF.

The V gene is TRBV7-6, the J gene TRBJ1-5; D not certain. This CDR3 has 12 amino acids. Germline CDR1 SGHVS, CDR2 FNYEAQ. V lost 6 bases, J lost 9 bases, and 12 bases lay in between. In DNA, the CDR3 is TGTGCCAGCAGTCCTAATTTTGGGCCCCAGCATTTT. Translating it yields CASSPNFGPQHF.

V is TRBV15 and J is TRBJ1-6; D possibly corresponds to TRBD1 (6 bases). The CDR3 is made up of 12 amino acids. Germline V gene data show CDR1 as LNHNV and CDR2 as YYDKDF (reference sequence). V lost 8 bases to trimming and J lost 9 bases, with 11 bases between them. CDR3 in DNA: TGTGCCACCGGGCAGGGGAGTTCACCCCTCCACTTT. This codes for CATGQGSSPLHF.

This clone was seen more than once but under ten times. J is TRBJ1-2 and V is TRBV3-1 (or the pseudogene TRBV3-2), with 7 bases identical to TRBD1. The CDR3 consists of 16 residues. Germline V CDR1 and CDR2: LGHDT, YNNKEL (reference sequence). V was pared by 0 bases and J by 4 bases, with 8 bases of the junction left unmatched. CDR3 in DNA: TGTGCCAGCAGCCAAGAGGTAGGGACAGCTTTCTATGGCTACACCTTC. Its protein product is CASSQEVGTAFYGYTF.

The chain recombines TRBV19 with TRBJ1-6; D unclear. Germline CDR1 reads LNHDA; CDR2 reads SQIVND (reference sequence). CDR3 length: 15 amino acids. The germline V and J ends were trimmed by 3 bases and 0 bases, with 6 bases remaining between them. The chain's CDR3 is CASSIGGSYNSPLHF. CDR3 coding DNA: TGTGCCAGTAGTATCGGAGGCTCCTATAATTCACCCCTCCACTTT.

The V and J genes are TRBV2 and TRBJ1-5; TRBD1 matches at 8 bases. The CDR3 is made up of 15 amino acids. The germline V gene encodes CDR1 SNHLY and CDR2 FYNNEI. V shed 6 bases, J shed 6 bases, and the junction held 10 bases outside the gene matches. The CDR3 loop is CASSHGGQGAQPQHF. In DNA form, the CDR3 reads TGTGCCAGCAGCCACGGAGGACAGGGAGCTCAGCCCCAGCATTTT.